One sample yielded the 25 T cell receptor beta chains listed below, sequenced in a study of beta chain features in type 1 diabetes. Findings and caveats of the study: TCRB CDR3s from Type 1 diabetes patients were moderately but significantly shorter in all four CD4+ subsets.

The antigens of these receptors remain unknown. Expressed TCRB transcripts got sequenced, as all isolated RNA was reverse transcribed. The table came from immunoSEQ multiplex PCR; TCRdb's copy has only in-frame clones and leaves some out. The sample contains about 650,000 clones, 12% of which appear only once. The sample comprised naive CD4+ T cells from blood. These receptor sequences come from a man aged 25 to 40 with type 1 diabetes.

The CDR3 loop is CASSLPLQTGQIYNEQFF. The CDR3 nucleotides read TGTGCCAGCAGCTTACCCCTACAGACAGGGCAGATCTACAATGAGCAGTTCTTC. The chain carries TRBV7-2 and TRBJ2-1; 7 bases are a match to TRBD1. With 2 bases clipped from V and 3 bases from J, the junction kept 13 bases outside the gene matches. The CDR3 length is 18 residues. CDR1 and CDR2 (germline): SGHTA, FQGNSA.

This clone has more than one count but fewer than ten. V usage is TRBV9 and J usage is TRBJ2-1; 11 positions agree with TRBD1. Germline V gene sequence: CDR1 SGDLS, CDR2 YYNGEE. The CDR3 loop spans 15 amino acids. V was pared by 4 bases and J by 9 bases, with 9 bases of the junction left unmatched. This chain's CDR3 is CASSPQAGTGGEQFF. The CDR3 DNA follows: TGTGCCAGCAGCCCGCAGGCCGGGACAGGGGGTGAGCAGTTCTTC.

The chain combines TRBV7-9 with TRBJ2-7; the D call may be TRBD1 or TRBD2 (5 bases each). The V and J ends lost 5 bases and 2 bases respectively, with 13 bases between them. Germline V gene sequence: CDR1 SEHNR, CDR2 FQNEAQ (reference sequence). The CDR3 length is 14 residues. The CDR3 spells CASSTRDGPYEQYF. The CDR3 DNA follows: TGTGCCAGCAGCACACGGGACGGGCCCTACGAGCAGTACTTC.

Turning to this clone: The sample has other DNA sequences that encode this CDR3 too. The chain combines TRBV4-2 with TRBJ2-7; 15 nucleotides agree with TRBD2. Unmatched junction bases numbered 1, after V lost 3 bases and J lost 1 base. In germline, CDR1 is LGHNA, CDR2 YNFKEQ. The CDR3 has 16 amino acids. The CDR3 sequence is CASSQGLAGGSYEQYF. CDR3 nucleotides: TGTGCCAGCAGCCAGGGACTAGCGGGGGGATCCTACGAGCAGTACTTC.

This clone was found a few times. This chain links TRBV30 with TRBJ2-7; 10 bases map to TRBD1. CDR1 GTSNPN and CDR2 SVGIG come from the germline V gene (reference sequence). V was clipped by 1 base and J by 6 bases; unmatched bases: 6. CDR3 length: 14 residues. This CDR3 reads CAWSEDRGTREQYF. The CDR3 nucleotides are TGTGCCTGGAGTGAGGACAGGGGGACTCGCGAGCAGTACTTC.

CDR3 in DNA: TGTGCCAGCAGTTACTCCCCTAGCGGGGTGAGGGATACGCAGTATTTT. Protein product: CASSYSPSGVRDTQYF. The V call is TRBV6-5, the J call TRBJ2-3; 9 positions agree with TRBD2. CDR1 MNHEY and CDR2 SVGAGI come from the germline V gene. J was trimmed by 6 bases and V by 0 bases; bases with no gene match: 7. This CDR3 comprises 16 residues.

The chain couples TRBV4-2 to TRBJ2-1; TRBD2 matches at 12 bases. The germline CDR1 and CDR2 sequences are LGHNA and YNFKEQ. The CDR3 contains 14 residues. V lost 3 bases and J lost 7; bases outside the gene matches: 1. The CDR3: CASSHGTSGNEQFF. The CDR3 DNA reads as TGTGCCAGCAGCCACGGGACTAGCGGGAATGAGCAGTTCTTC.

This clone was found many times. V and J are TRBV30 and TRBJ2-7; D possibly corresponds to TRBD1 (6 bases). V was shortened by 0 bases and J by 3 bases, with 18 bases between the two germline ends. This CDR3 spans 16 amino acids. The germline gives CDR1 GTSNPN, CDR2 SVGIG (reference sequence). The CDR3 loop reads CAWSVVLGQGIYEQYF. For the CDR3, the DNA is TGTGCCTGGAGTGTGGTTTTAGGCCAGGGGATCTACGAGCAGTACTTC.

This clone was seen more than once but under ten times. The chain recombines TRBV7-2 with TRBJ2-7, with 7 bases fitting TRBD1. The CDR3 length is 12 residues. Trimming cost V 5 bases and J 12 bases; bases outside gene matches: 10. CDR1 and CDR2 from the germline V gene are SGHTA and FQGNSA. This CDR3 reads CASSPWDSSTYF. The DNA for the CDR3 is TGTGCCAGCAGCCCGTGGGACAGCTCTACGTACTTC. The variable domain in full, with the rest retrieved from reference TRBV7-2 and TRBJ2-7, is GAGVSQSPSNKVTEKGKDVELRCDPISGHTALYWYRQSLGQGLEFLIYFQGNSAPDKSGLPSDRFSAERTGGSVSTLTIQRTQQEDSAVYLCASSPWDSSTYFGPGTRLTVT.

J is TRBJ1-2 and V is TRBV5-6; D is undetermined. Trimming stripped 5 bases from V and 3 bases from J, with 11 bases between. Germline CDR1 is SGHDT and CDR2 is YYEEEE. This CDR3 has 13 residues. The CDR3 loop is CASSSQGHYGYTF. In DNA, the CDR3 is TGTGCCAGCAGTAGTCAAGGGCACTATGGCTACACCTTC.

The rearrangement joins TRBV7-2 to TRBJ2-1, with TRBD1 matching over 7 bases. CDR1 SGHTA and CDR2 FQGNSA come from the germline V gene. V trimming: 6 bases; J trimming: 8 bases; junction bases outside the gene matches: 16. The CDR3 loop spans 16 amino acids. DNA for the CDR3: TGTGCCAGCAGTTCTCAGCGCGGAACAGGGGCGGATGAGCAGTTCTTC. This sequence encodes CASSSQRGTGADEQFF. The whole variable domain, filled in from reference TRBV7-2 and TRBJ2-1, reads GAGVSQSPSNKVTEKGKDVELRCDPISGHTALYWYRQSLGQGLEFLIYFQGNSAPDKSGLPSDRFSAERTGGSVSTLTIQRTQQEDSAVYLCASSSQRGTGADEQFFGPGTRLTVL.

This clone has more than one count but fewer than ten. The chain links TRBV5-5 to TRBJ2-3; TRBD1 matches at 7 bases. Germline values: CDR1 SGHKS, CDR2 YYEKEE (reference sequence). This CDR3 region has 15 residues. The junction had 6 bases not matched to a gene; V was cut back by 4 bases and J by 1 base. The CDR3 DNA reads as TGTGCCAGCAGCGTCCACAGGGGCCGCACAGATACGCAGTATTTT. Translating gives CASSVHRGRTDTQYF.

The CDR3 loop reads CASRGTANTGELFF. The CDR3 nucleotides read TGTGCCAGCAGAGGGACAGCGAACACCGGGGAGCTGTTTTTT. The chain uses TRBV6-4 and TRBJ2-2; 7 bases fit TRBD1. Per the germline V gene, CDR1 is MRHNA and CDR2 is SNTAGT. The CDR3 length is 14 residues. V lost 6 bases and J lost 0; bases outside the gene matches: 1.

This chain links TRBV11-2 with TRBJ2-2; a possible D gene is TRBD1 (6 bases). V was clipped by 5 bases and J by 7 bases, with 11 bases between them. CDR1 is SGHAT, CDR2 FQNNGV, per germline. The CDR3 is 13 amino acids. The CDR3 bases are TGTGCCAGCAGCACCCACAGGGACGGGGAGCTGTTTTTT. This sequence encodes CASSTHRDGELFF.

The chain combines TRBV7-2 with TRBJ2-6, with D possibly being TRBD2 (6 bases). V lost 0 bases and J 0 bases, leaving 6 bases between the germline ends. CDR1 SGHTA and CDR2 FQGNSA come from the germline V gene. The CDR3 is 16 amino acids. In nucleotides, the CDR3 is TGTGCCAGCAGCTTAGCGCGGGACTCTGGGGCCAACGTCCTGACTTTC. Protein product: CASSLARDSGANVLTF.

The chain uses TRBV2 and TRBJ1-4; a possible D gene is TRBD1 (6 bases). The germline CDR1 and CDR2 sequences are SNHLY and FYNNEI. The CDR3 sequence is 13 residues long. Trimming removed 7 bases from V and 6 bases from J, with 12 bases in between. The CDR3 region has the DNA TGTGCCAGCACTCGGGGGGCGTATGAAAAACTGTTTTTT. Residues: CASTRGAYEKLFF.

The chain carries TRBV2 and TRBJ2-2; D is unclear. The germline V gene encodes CDR1 SNHLY and CDR2 FYNNEI. CDR3 size: 14 residues. Trimming shortened V by 6 bases and J by 6 bases, and 14 bases separated the two germline ends. The CDR3 region has the DNA TGTGCCAGCAGGAACCCCGAACCAGCCGGGGAGCTGTTTTTT. The encoded protein is CASRNPEPAGELFF. Drawing the rest from reference TRBV2 and TRBJ2-2, the complete variable domain is EPEVTQTPSHQVTQMGQEVILRCVPISNHLYFYWYRQILGQKVEFLVSFYNNEISEKSEIFDDQFSVERPDGSNFTLKIRSTKLEDSAMYFCASRNPEPAGELFFGEGSRLTVL.

This sequence joins TRBV10-3 and TRBJ2-5; D not resolved. This CDR3 has 13 amino acids. Trimming took off 8 bases at V and 4 bases at J, with 14 bases between the two ends. CDR1 ENHRY and CDR2 SYGVKD come from the germline V gene. The CDR3, as DNA: TGTGCCATCCGGCCGGATTCTCCAGAGACCCAGTACTTC. Translation: CAIRPDSPETQYF.

The sample holds a few counts of this clone. The rearrangement joins TRBV2 to TRBJ2-2; D perhaps matches TRBD1 (5 bases). Trimming removed 6 bases at V and 4 bases at J, with 9 bases between. CDR3 length: 13 amino acids. CDR1 is SNHLY and CDR2 is FYNNEI in the germline V gene. The CDR3 DNA reads TGTGCCAGCAGGACAGCCACCACCGGGGAGCTGTTTTTT. It is translated as CASRTATTGELFF.

Here the CDR3 DNA reads TGTGCCACCCGAAGCGGGGGGGCACTGGAGACCCAGTACTTC. Its translation: CATRSGGALETQYF. The gene calls are TRBV2 and TRBJ2-5; 10 bases align to TRBD2. The germline V gene encodes CDR1 SNHLY and CDR2 FYNNEI. This CDR3 is 14 amino acids long. V dropped 10 bases and J dropped 5; count of bases not matched to a gene: 10.

This clone was seen a handful of times. This sequence joins TRBV7-2 and TRBJ2-1; TRBD2 is a possible D gene (6 bases). The V gene lost 7 bases and the J gene lost 4 bases, with 14 bases spanning the gap. Germline CDR1 SGHTA, CDR2 FQGNSA. CDR3 size: 14 residues. The CDR3 loop is CASTPGLPYNEQFF. The CDR3 DNA is TGTGCCAGCACCCCGGGACTTCCTTACAATGAGCAGTTCTTC. Full variable domain (rest looked up from reference TRBV7-2 and TRBJ2-1): GAGVSQSPSNKVTEKGKDVELRCDPISGHTALYWYRQSLGQGLEFLIYFQGNSAPDKSGLPSDRFSAERTGGSVSTLTIQRTQQEDSAVYLCASTPGLPYNEQFFGPGTRLTVL.

This clone came up a few times. The rearrangement joins TRBV29-1 to TRBJ2-6; no clear D gene. Trimming took 4 bases from V and 0 from J, leaving 13 bases between them. CDR1 and CDR2 (germline): SQVTM, ANQGSEA. The CDR3 has 16 residues. CDR3 DNA: TGCAGCGTTGTCGTAGTGGGGTCCTCTGGGGCCAACGTCCTGACTTTC. Amino acid sequence: CSVVVVGSSGANVLTF.

V and J are TRBV7-9 and TRBJ1-5; 7 bases are shared with TRBD1. The length of the CDR3 is 19 residues. In germline, CDR1 is SEHNR, CDR2 FQNEAQ (reference sequence). V dropped 0 bases and J dropped 3; count of bases not matched to a gene: 14. The CDR3 bases are TGTGCCAGCAGCTTAGCGGTTTGGCGTCGAGACAGGGACAATCAGCCCCAGCATTTT. It codes for CASSLAVWRRDRDNQPQHF.

This chain links TRBV7-9 with TRBJ2-7; TRBD2 is a possible D gene (5 bases). V was cut by 1 base and J by 2 bases, with 15 bases left in between. Germline CDR1 is SEHNR and CDR2 is FQNEAQ (reference sequence). This CDR3 region has 16 residues. CDR3 bases: TGTGCCAGCAGCTTAGTTAGATCCGTCGGGGCCTACGAGCAGTACTTC. Translating it yields CASSLVRSVGAYEQYF.

This clone was counted a few times. A much larger clone lies a single base off, so this may be a read error. The same CDR3 also results from other DNA sequences found in this sample. The chain is built from TRBV7-2 and TRBJ1-3, with D unclear. There are 13 residues in the CDR3. V was shortened by 1 base and J by 4 bases, with 5 bases between the two germline ends. Per germline, CDR1 SGHTA and CDR2 FQGNSA. CDR3 amino acids: CASSLGSGNTIYF. The CDR3 DNA reads TGTGCCAGCAGCTTAGGTTCCGGAAACACCATATATTTT. Together with reference TRBV7-2 and TRBJ1-3, the CDR3 gives the full variable domain: GAGVSQSPSNKVTEKGKDVELRCDPISGHTALYWYRQSLGQGLEFLIYFQGNSAPDKSGLPSDRFSAERTGGSVSTLTIQRTQQEDSAVYLCASSLGSGNTIYFGEGSWLTVV.